Listed below are T cell receptor beta chains from one sample, sequenced in a study of T cell repertoires in cytomegalovirus infection. TCRdb itself ran the reads through MiXCR, one entry per CDR3 protein. The sample shows approximately 250,000 distinct CDR3 sequences, about 5.9% of them seen only once. Material: PBMCs. Receptor source: a human donor in good health (CMV status not recorded). Some clones in this sample may be carry-over from other donors' samples. The CDR3 runs from the conserved cysteine through the conserved F or W. Each record gives: D gene, J gene, V gene, clone size, CDR3 DNA, CDR3 protein. A D gene is named only where the DNA matches it firmly. Size is omitted from some rows. Given values are once, few, many or a class for expanded clones.

d_call: NA
j_call: TRBJ2-5
v_call: TRBV24-1
clone_size: many
cdr3_nt: TGTGCCACCAGTGATTTATATGAGGGACCCCAAGAGACCCAGTACTTC
cdr3_aa: CATSDLYEGPQETQYF

d_call: TRBD1
j_call: TRBJ1-4
v_call: TRBV28
clone_size: NA
cdr3_nt: TGTGCCAGCAGTTGGAATACAGGGGGCACTAATGAAAAACTGTTTTTT
cdr3_aa: CASSWNTGGTNEKLFF

d_call: TRBD2
j_call: TRBJ2-2
v_call: TRBV6-6
clone_size: few
cdr3_nt: TGTGCCAGCAGTTTGGGGGGGATAAGGGCCGGGGAGCTGTTTTTT
cdr3_aa: CASSLGGIRAGELFF

d_call: TRBD1
j_call: TRBJ2-4
v_call: TRBV20-1
clone_size: many
cdr3_nt: TGCAGTGCGGGTGGACAGGGGGTATTGAACATTCAGTACTTC
cdr3_aa: CSAGGQGVLNIQYF

d_call: TRBD2
j_call: TRBJ2-1
v_call: TRBV5-4
clone_size: many
cdr3_nt: TGTGCCAGCAGCTTGGGTGGGGGAGGGAGTGCGGGGGGTGAGCAGTTCTTC
cdr3_aa: CASSLGGGGSAGGEQFF

d_call: NA
j_call: TRBJ2-2
v_call: TRBV6-1
clone_size: many
cdr3_nt: TGTGCCAGCAGTGCAAAGCAATTTGGACCTGTCGGGGAGCTGTTTTTT
cdr3_aa: CASSAKQFGPVGELFF

d_call: TRBD2
j_call: TRBJ2-5
v_call: TRBV29-1
clone_size: many
cdr3_nt: TGCAGCGTTGAAGATCCCCGGGGACTAGCGGGGGGCGAGACCCAGTACTTC
cdr3_aa: CSVEDPRGLAGGETQYF

d_call: TRBD1
j_call: TRBJ1-6
v_call: TRBV7-9
clone_size: many
cdr3_nt: TGTGCCAGCAGCTTAGAGGGACAGGTTAATTCACCCCTCCACTTT
cdr3_aa: CASSLEGQVNSPLHF

d_call: NA
j_call: TRBJ2-6
v_call: TRBV13
clone_size: many
cdr3_nt: TGTGCCAGCAGCTTAGTAGGGGACTCTGGGGCCAACGTCCTGACTTTC
cdr3_aa: CASSLVGDSGANVLTF

d_call: TRBD2
j_call: TRBJ2-7
v_call: TRBV7-8
clone_size: many
cdr3_nt: TGTGCCAGCAGCTTAGCCGGGACTAGCGTACTCTACGAGCAGTACTTC
cdr3_aa: CASSLAGTSVLYEQYF

d_call: NA
j_call: TRBJ1-1
v_call: TRBV28
clone_size: many
cdr3_nt: TGTGCCAGCAAGATACAGGGTTGGAGGACTGAAGCTTTCTTT
cdr3_aa: CASKIQGWRTEAFF

d_call: NA
j_call: TRBJ1-1
v_call: TRBV7-2
clone_size: many
cdr3_nt: TGTGCCAGCAGCTTCGATGTGAACACTGAAGCTTTCTTT
cdr3_aa: CASSFDVNTEAFF

d_call: NA
j_call: TRBJ2-3
v_call: TRBV5-5
clone_size: many
cdr3_nt: TGTGCCAGCAGCAACACCTTATGGGATACGCAGTATTTT
cdr3_aa: CASSNTLWDTQYF

d_call: NA
j_call: TRBJ1-1
v_call: TRBV6-2/TRBV6-3
clone_size: NA
cdr3_nt: TGTGCCAGCAGCCGATTACAGGGTATGAACACTGAAGCTTTCTTT
cdr3_aa: CASSRLQGMNTEAFF

d_call: NA
j_call: TRBJ1-5
v_call: TRBV5-1
clone_size: NA
cdr3_nt: TGCGCCAGCAGCCTTCAGGATCCGCTGAATCAGCCCCAGCATTTT
cdr3_aa: CASSLQDPLNQPQHF

d_call: TRBD1
j_call: TRBJ1-2
v_call: TRBV6-5
clone_size: many
cdr3_nt: TGTGCCAGCAGTGCCCGCGGGACAGGTGAATCTTTCCAAAATGGCTACACCTTC
cdr3_aa: CASSARGTGESFQNGYTF

d_call: NA
j_call: TRBJ2-1
v_call: TRBV7-2
clone_size: many
cdr3_nt: TGTGCCAGCAGCTTAGTAGTGTATGAGCAGTTCTTC
cdr3_aa: CASSLVVYEQFF

d_call: TRBD2
j_call: TRBJ2-1
v_call: TRBV5-1
clone_size: many
cdr3_nt: TGCGCCAGCAGCTCACTGGCGGGGGGGCTCGATGAGCAGTTCTTC
cdr3_aa: CASSSLAGGLDEQFF

d_call: TRBD1
j_call: TRBJ2-7
v_call: TRBV28
clone_size: many
cdr3_nt: TGTGCCAGCAGTTTGGAGACAGGGTTCTACGAGCAGTACTTC
cdr3_aa: CASSLETGFYEQYF

d_call: NA
j_call: TRBJ1-1
v_call: TRBV7-2
clone_size: many
cdr3_nt: TGTGCCAGCAGCCATCCGGGACGCGGGACTGAAGCTTTCTTT
cdr3_aa: CASSHPGRGTEAFF

d_call: TRBD2
j_call: TRBJ2-3
v_call: TRBV5-8
clone_size: few
cdr3_nt: TGTGCCAGCAGCTCCCGATTAGCGGGCGTTGTTTTCTTTGATACGCAGTATTTT
cdr3_aa: CASSSRLAGVVFFDTQYF

d_call: NA
j_call: TRBJ2-3
v_call: TRBV7-2
clone_size: many
cdr3_nt: TGTGCCAGCAGCCCCCGACGGAGCACAGATACGCAGTATTTT
cdr3_aa: CASSPRRSTDTQYF

d_call: TRBD1
j_call: TRBJ1-1
v_call: TRBV6-1
clone_size: many
cdr3_nt: TGTGCCAGCAGTCGAATCCCCCCGGGACAGGGGTCGACTGAAGCTTTCTTT
cdr3_aa: CASSRIPPGQGSTEAFF

d_call: TRBD2
j_call: TRBJ2-1
v_call: TRBV7-2
clone_size: many
cdr3_nt: TGTGCCAGCAGCAAGCGGGGTTTGACCTACAATGAGCAGTTCTTC
cdr3_aa: CASSKRGLTYNEQFF

d_call: TRBD2
j_call: TRBJ2-1
v_call: TRBV12-3/TRBV12-4
clone_size: few
cdr3_nt: TGTGCCAGCAGTCTCCGAAGGGGAAGCGGGGGGGCTGCTGAGCAGTTCTTC
cdr3_aa: CASSLRRGSGGAAEQFF

d_call: TRBD2
j_call: TRBJ2-4
v_call: TRBV18
clone_size: few
cdr3_nt: TGTGCCAGCTCATCTCTACCGGGACTAGCGGTTGGTCCTTCCGAAAACATTCAGTACTTC
cdr3_aa: CASSSLPGLAVGPSENIQYF

d_call: NA
j_call: TRBJ1-6
v_call: TRBV2
clone_size: NA
cdr3_nt: TGTGCCAGCAGTGGCCCGGTGGGAGTGGGTTCACCCCTCCACTTT
cdr3_aa: CASSGPVGVGSPLHF

d_call: NA
j_call: TRBJ1-2
v_call: TRBV20-1
clone_size: many
cdr3_nt: TGCAGTGCGCAAGGACAAGTTGGTGGCTACACCTTC
cdr3_aa: CSAQGQVGGYTF

d_call: NA
j_call: TRBJ2-5
v_call: TRBV25-1
clone_size: many
cdr3_nt: TGTGCCAGCAGTGATCGACCAGTGGAGACCCAGTACTTC
cdr3_aa: CASSDRPVETQYF

d_call: TRBD2
j_call: TRBJ2-1
v_call: TRBV20-1
clone_size: many
cdr3_nt: TGCAGTGCTAGGAGAGTAGCGGGGGGCCGGGGGGGGTTCTTC
cdr3_aa: CSARRVAGGRGGFF

d_call: TRBD2
j_call: TRBJ2-7
v_call: TRBV5-1
clone_size: many
cdr3_nt: TGCGCCAGCAGCTCTTCTAGCGGGGGGACCTACGAGCAGTACTTC
cdr3_aa: CASSSSSGGTYEQYF

d_call: NA
j_call: TRBJ2-3
v_call: TRBV29-1
clone_size: many
cdr3_nt: TGCAGCGTTGAAGATCGGAAGGCGAGCACGGATACGCAGTATTTT
cdr3_aa: CSVEDRKASTDTQYF

d_call: NA
j_call: TRBJ2-7
v_call: TRBV28
clone_size: NA
cdr3_nt: TGTGCCAGCAGTTTATGGCCTGGTTTGTACGAGCAGTACTTC
cdr3_aa: CASSLWPGLYEQYF

d_call: NA
j_call: TRBJ2-7
v_call: TRBV12-3/TRBV12-4
clone_size: many
cdr3_nt: TGTGCCAGCAGTTGGGCGCTGAGGGAGCAGTACTTC
cdr3_aa: CASSWALREQYF

d_call: NA
j_call: TRBJ2-2
v_call: TRBV29-1
clone_size: NA
cdr3_nt: TGCAGCGTTGTGGAGCGGAGGGGCGGGGAGCTGTTTTTT
cdr3_aa: CSVVERRGGELFF

d_call: NA
j_call: TRBJ1-4
v_call: TRBV7-8
clone_size: many
cdr3_nt: TGTGCCAGCAGCCCGAGGGTCTCTAATGAAAAACTGTTTTTT
cdr3_aa: CASSPRVSNEKLFF

d_call: TRBD1
j_call: TRBJ1-2
v_call: TRBV20-1
clone_size: many
cdr3_nt: TGCAGTGCTAGGAGAAGGGACAGGAACGTCAATGGCTACACCTTC
cdr3_aa: CSARRRDRNVNGYTF

d_call: TRBD2
j_call: TRBJ2-1
v_call: TRBV7-2
clone_size: many
cdr3_nt: TGTGCCAGCAGCTTACGGAGCGGGGGCGATGAGCAGTTCTTC
cdr3_aa: CASSLRSGGDEQFF

d_call: NA
j_call: TRBJ2-5
v_call: TRBV28
clone_size: NA
cdr3_nt: TGTGCCAGCAGCGCCTCTCTCAGGGACGACCACGAATTC
cdr3_aa: CASSASLRDDHEF

d_call: NA
j_call: TRBJ2-2
v_call: TRBV7-2
clone_size: NA
cdr3_nt: TGTGCCAGCAGCTACAAGACAGGTCTCGGGGGGCTGTTTTTT
cdr3_aa: CASSYKTGLGGLFF

d_call: NA
j_call: TRBJ2-1
v_call: TRBV7-2
clone_size: many
cdr3_nt: TGTGCCAGCAGCGGGAACCGGGCCATCAATGAGCAGTTCTTC
cdr3_aa: CASSGNRAINEQFF

d_call: NA
j_call: TRBJ1-4
v_call: TRBV20-1
clone_size: few
cdr3_nt: TGCAGTGCTAGACCACAGGGATCTAATGAAAAACTGTTTTTT
cdr3_aa: CSARPQGSNEKLFF

d_call: NA
j_call: TRBJ1-3
v_call: TRBV7-2
clone_size: medium-sized
cdr3_nt: TGTGCCAGCAGCCTTTTGGAAGGAAACACCATATATTTT
cdr3_aa: CASSLLEGNTIYF

d_call: TRBD1
j_call: TRBJ2-1
v_call: TRBV11-1
clone_size: many
cdr3_nt: TGTGCCAGCAGCAAGAGGGACAGGGGGGACAATGAGCAGTTCTTC
cdr3_aa: CASSKRDRGDNEQFF

d_call: NA
j_call: TRBJ1-5
v_call: TRBV30
clone_size: NA
cdr3_nt: TGTGCCTGGAGTGTCGGGGTCTGGCTAAGCAATCAGCCCCAGCATTTT
cdr3_aa: CAWSVGVWLSNQPQHF

d_call: NA
j_call: TRBJ1-2
v_call: TRBV27
clone_size: many
cdr3_nt: TGTGCCAGCAGTCTACAGGTGGGGTATGGCTACACCTTC
cdr3_aa: CASSLQVGYGYTF

d_call: NA
j_call: TRBJ2-1
v_call: TRBV29-1
clone_size: few
cdr3_nt: TGCAGCGTTCCCAGGGCATACTACAATGAGCAGTTCTTC
cdr3_aa: CSVPRAYYNEQFF

d_call: NA
j_call: TRBJ2-7
v_call: TRBV7-9
clone_size: many
cdr3_nt: TGTGCCAGCAGCTTAGTCGTTGGTCTCGAGCAGTACTTC
cdr3_aa: CASSLVVGLEQYF

d_call: NA
j_call: TRBJ1-5
v_call: TRBV28
clone_size: many
cdr3_nt: TGTGCCAGCATGGGGTATGGCAATCAGCCCCAGCATTTT
cdr3_aa: CASMGYGNQPQHF

d_call: NA
j_call: TRBJ1-4
v_call: TRBV18
clone_size: few
cdr3_nt: TGTGCCAGCTCACCTTCGGACAGAAAGGGAGAAAAACTGTTTTTT
cdr3_aa: CASSPSDRKGEKLFF

d_call: NA
j_call: TRBJ2-1
v_call: TRBV9
clone_size: many
cdr3_nt: TGTGCCAGCAGCGTAGGGGCAGCGGCGAACTCCTACAATGAGCAGTTCTTC
cdr3_aa: CASSVGAAANSYNEQFF

d_call: NA
j_call: TRBJ1-2
v_call: TRBV5-1
clone_size: many
cdr3_nt: TGCGCCAGCAGCTTGGGACCGGAAGGTGGCTACACCTTC
cdr3_aa: CASSLGPEGGYTF

d_call: NA
j_call: TRBJ2-1
v_call: TRBV7-9
clone_size: many
cdr3_nt: TGTGCCAGCAGCTTAGGAGAACAAGGGCGCATAGGGGAGAATGAGCAGTTCTTC
cdr3_aa: CASSLGEQGRIGENEQFF

d_call: NA
j_call: TRBJ1-1
v_call: TRBV20-1
clone_size: many
cdr3_nt: TGCAGTGCTAGTGAAGATTCGGGGGACACTGAAGCTTTCTTT
cdr3_aa: CSASEDSGDTEAFF

d_call: NA
j_call: TRBJ2-3
v_call: TRBV3-1
clone_size: many
cdr3_nt: TGTGCCAGCAGCCAAGATCCCCGCACAGATACGCAGTATTTT
cdr3_aa: CASSQDPRTDTQYF

d_call: NA
j_call: TRBJ2-5
v_call: TRBV20-1
clone_size: many
cdr3_nt: TGCAGTGAAAGAGGACTCCCCGAGGGGGAGACCCAGTACTTC
cdr3_aa: CSERGLPEGETQYF

d_call: TRBD2
j_call: TRBJ2-5
v_call: TRBV30
clone_size: many
cdr3_nt: TGTGCCTGGAGACTAGCGGGGGAGTCTGTGACCCAGTACTTC
cdr3_aa: CAWRLAGESVTQYF

d_call: NA
j_call: TRBJ1-4
v_call: TRBV7-9
clone_size: many
cdr3_nt: TGTGCCGGATTCAGGGTCGGTACGGAAAAACTGTTTTTT
cdr3_aa: CAGFRVGTEKLFF

d_call: TRBD1
j_call: TRBJ1-4
v_call: TRBV7-2
clone_size: many
cdr3_nt: TGTGCCAGCAGCTACGACCAGGGGGCGGGCGAAAAACTGTTTTTT
cdr3_aa: CASSYDQGAGEKLFF